These T cell receptor beta chains were read from a single sample in a study of CD39 and CD103 CD8 tumor-infiltrating T cells. The method was immunoSEQ multiplex PCR; TCRdb's version includes in-frame clones alone and lacks a portion of them. The table records 420 or so clones, around 60% of them present only once. Sequences were obtained from CD39+ CD103+ CD8+ T cells sorted from a lymph node. These receptors came from a human donor with head and neck squamous cell carcinoma. Each CDR3 is given with its conserved first and last residue. Each record gives: D gene, V gene, J gene, clone size, CDR3 length, CDR3 DNA, CDR3 protein. A D gene is named only where the DNA matches it firmly. Clone size, where shown, is once, few, many, or a class for clones that have expanded.

d_gene: .; v_gene: TRBV4-1; j_gene: TRBJ2-5; abundance: large; len: 15; CDR3nt: TGCGCCAGCAGCCAAGCGGCCGGCGCTGATTTGACCCAGTACTTC; CDR3aa: CASSQAAGADLTQYF
d_gene: TRBD2; v_gene: TRBV9; j_gene: TRBJ2-2; abundance: .; len: 15; CDR3nt: TGTGCCAGCAGCGGGGGACTAGGAATTCCCGGGGAGCTGTTTTTT; CDR3aa: CASSGGLGIPGELFF
d_gene: TRBD1; v_gene: TRBV9; j_gene: TRBJ2-3; abundance: .; len: 15; CDR3nt: TGTGCCAGCAGTACTTTAAGGGGGCCCACAGATACGCAGTATTTT; CDR3aa: CASSTLRGPTDTQYF
d_gene: TRBD1; v_gene: TRBV15; j_gene: TRBJ1-1; abundance: few; len: 13; CDR3nt: TGTGCCACCACCACAGGGGTGAACACTGAAGCTTTCTTT; CDR3aa: CATTTGVNTEAFF
d_gene: TRBD2; v_gene: TRBV4-1; j_gene: TRBJ2-1; abundance: large; len: 18; CDR3nt: TGCGCCAGCAGCCACCTCGCGGGTATAGCGGGGGCCTACAATGAGCAGTTCTTC; CDR3aa: CASSHLAGIAGAYNEQFF
d_gene: .; v_gene: TRBV19; j_gene: TRBJ1-1; abundance: .; len: 13; CDR3nt: TGTGCCAGTAGTATACACCAGAACACTGAAGCTTTCTTT; CDR3aa: CASSIHQNTEAFF
d_gene: .; v_gene: TRBV21-1; j_gene: TRBJ1-1; abundance: few; len: 16; CDR3nt: TGTGCCAGCAGGGCACACTTAGCTACACATCGCACTGAAGCTTTCTTT; CDR3aa: CASRAHLATHRTEAFF
d_gene: .; v_gene: TRBV4-1; j_gene: TRBJ1-6; abundance: hyperexpanded; len: 15; CDR3nt: TGCGCCAGCAGCCCCCCCACGCAGGGACGATCACCCCTCCACTTT; CDR3aa: CASSPPTQGRSPLHF
d_gene: .; v_gene: TRBV2; j_gene: TRBJ1-1; abundance: .; len: 13; CDR3nt: TGTGCCACTACCGCCCCGTCCGGCCCTGAAGCTTTCTTT; CDR3aa: CATTAPSGPEAFF
d_gene: .; v_gene: TRBV11-2; j_gene: TRBJ2-1; abundance: .; len: 14; CDR3nt: TGTGCCAGCGACTTGGTGGACTCCTACAATGAGCAGTTCTTC; CDR3aa: CASDLVDSYNEQFF
d_gene: .; v_gene: TRBV7-6; j_gene: TRBJ2-2; abundance: .; len: 13; CDR3nt: TGTGCCAGCAGCTTACGTTGGGCCGGGGAGCTGTTTTTT; CDR3aa: CASSLRWAGELFF
d_gene: .; v_gene: TRBV14; j_gene: TRBJ2-1; abundance: .; len: 17; CDR3nt: TGTGCCAGCAGCCAAGTTGGGGCTAGCGGCTCCAGGGGTGAGCAGTTCTTC; CDR3aa: CASSQVGASGSRGEQFF
d_gene: .; v_gene: TRBV30; j_gene: TRBJ1-1; abundance: .; len: 12; CDR3nt: TGTGCCTGGAGCTCAGTGAACACTGAAGCTTTCTTT; CDR3aa: CAWSSVNTEAFF
d_gene: .; v_gene: TRBV11-2; j_gene: TRBJ2-3; abundance: .; len: 15; CDR3nt: TGTGCCAGCAGCTCATACCGGGACCTCTCAGATACGCAGTATTTT; CDR3aa: CASSSYRDLSDTQYF
d_gene: TRBD1; v_gene: TRBV7-3; j_gene: TRBJ1-2; abundance: .; len: 19; CDR3nt: TGTGCCAGCAGCCCAGGGACAGGGGAAAATATGGCCCTGGACTATGGCTACACCTTC; CDR3aa: CASSPGTGENMALDYGYTF